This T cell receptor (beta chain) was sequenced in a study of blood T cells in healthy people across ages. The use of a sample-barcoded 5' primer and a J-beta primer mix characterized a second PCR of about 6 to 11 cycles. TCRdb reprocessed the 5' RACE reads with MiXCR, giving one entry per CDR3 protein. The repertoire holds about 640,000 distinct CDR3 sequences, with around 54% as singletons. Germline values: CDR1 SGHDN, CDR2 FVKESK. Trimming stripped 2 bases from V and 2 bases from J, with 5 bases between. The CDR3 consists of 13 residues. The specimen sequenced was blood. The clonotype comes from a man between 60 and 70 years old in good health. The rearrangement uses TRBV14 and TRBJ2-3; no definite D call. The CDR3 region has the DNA TGTGCCAGCAGCCAAAATCCCACAGATACGCAGTATTTT. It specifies CASSQNPTDTQYF.